These 20 T cell receptor beta chains were all obtained from the same sample, sequenced in a study of blood T cell repertoires in COVID-19. Assay used: immunoSEQ multiplex PCR; TCRdb lists only in-frame clones, some missing. The data hold 150,000 or so clones, with approximately 91% observed a single time. What was sequenced was peripheral blood. Source of these receptors: a man aged 45-60 years with acute or convalescent COVID-19.

The V call is TRBV27, the J call TRBJ2-3; 7 bases are shared with TRBD2. The germline V gene encodes CDR1 MNHEY and CDR2 SMNVEV (reference sequence). The ends lost 6 bases at V and 2 bases at J; junction bases unmatched: 5. This CDR3 has 14 amino acids. In DNA, the CDR3 is TGTGCCAGCAGAAGAGCGGGACTCACAGATACGCAGTATTTT. Its translation is CASRRAGLTDTQYF.

The chain joins TRBV18 to TRBJ1-1, with D unresolved. The CDR3 spans 13 residues. Trimming left V 8 bases short and J 3 bases short, with 13 bases between. Germline CDR1 is KGHSH and CDR2 is LQKENI. The CDR3 loop is CASRLLEDTEAFF. CDR3 sequence (DNA): TGTGCCAGCAGACTCTTGGAGGACACTGAAGCTTTCTTT.

The chain has TRBV24-1 and TRBJ1-5; tentative D call: TRBD1 (5 bases). This CDR3 region has 14 residues. The V end was cut by 11 bases, the J end by 0 bases, with 13 bases between. Per the germline V gene, CDR1 is KGHDR and CDR2 is SFDVKD. CDR3 coding DNA: TGTGCCATCGGAGGGGCTTATAGCAATCAGCCCCAGCATTTT. Its protein product is CAIGGAYSNQPQHF.

The chain's CDR3 is CASSLASGTGELFF. The CDR3 region has the DNA TGTGCCAGCAGCTTGGCTTCAGGGACCGGGGAGCTGTTTTTT. The chain uses TRBV5-5 and TRBJ2-2, with a weak D call TRBD1 (5 bases). The germline V and J ends were trimmed by 0 bases and 5 bases, with 8 bases remaining between them. The CDR3 loop spans 14 amino acids. The germline V gene has CDR1 SGHKS and CDR2 YYEKEE (reference sequence).

This chain links TRBV2 with TRBJ1-5; possible D gene TRBD1, 5 bases. This CDR3 comprises 14 residues. CDR1 SNHLY and CDR2 FYNNEI come from the germline V gene. V was shortened by 7 bases and J by 3 bases, with 13 bases between the two germline ends. The CDR3 loop is CASKSPGINQPQHF. The CDR3 DNA is TGTGCCAGCAAATCTCCAGGGATCAATCAGCCCCAGCATTTT.

The CDR3 sequence is CASSYRDRGNEKLFF. CDR3 sequence (DNA): TGTGCCAGCAGTTACCGGGACAGGGGGAATGAAAAACTGTTTTTT. J is TRBJ1-4 and V is TRBV28, with 11 nucleotides matching TRBD1. Germline trimming cut 4 bases from V and 5 bases from J; bases unmatched to any gene: 3. The germline gives CDR1 MDHEN, CDR2 SYDVKM. This CDR3 region has 15 residues. Looking up the rest from reference TRBV28 and TRBJ1-4 gives the full variable domain: DVKVTQSSRYLVKRTGEKVFLECVQDMDHENMFWYRQDPGLGLRLIYFSYDVKMKEKGDIPEGYSVSREKKERFSLILESASTNQTSMYLCASSYRDRGNEKLFFGSGTQLSVL.

This clone came up once. The chain carries TRBV7-3 and TRBJ2-2; 9 bases match TRBD2. CDR3 size: 14 residues. After removal of 6 bases from V and 1 base from J, the junction contained 0 bases not matched to a gene. Per germline, CDR1 SGHTA and CDR2 FQGTGA. The CDR3 DNA reads as TGTGCCAGCAGGACTAGCGGGAACACCGGGGAGCTGTTTTTT. Translating gives CASRTSGNTGELFF.

The CDR3 DNA follows: TGTGCCACCAGTGAACCCAGGGATGGAGAGACCCAGTACTTC. It is translated as CATSEPRDGETQYF. This chain uses TRBV24-1 with TRBJ2-5; D is perhaps TRBD1 (5 bases). This CDR3 contains 14 residues. The germline V gene encodes CDR1 KGHDR and CDR2 SFDVKD. The V gene lost 4 bases and the J gene lost 4 bases, with 12 bases spanning the gap.

The sample holds one count of this clone. V gene TRBV27 combines with J gene TRBJ2-7, with 7 bases lining up with TRBD1. The CDR3 extends over 17 amino acids. Germline CDR1 MNHEY, CDR2 SMNVEV (reference sequence). After removal of 6 bases from V and 1 base from J, the junction contained 15 bases not matched to a gene. CDR3 sequence: CASSHLAGTAASYEQYF. As DNA, the CDR3 is TGTGCCAGCAGCCATTTGGCCGGGACAGCTGCTTCCTACGAGCAGTACTTC.

The chain couples TRBV30 to TRBJ1-5; TRBD1 agrees at 7 bases. Germline CDR1 and CDR2: GTSNPN and SVGIG (reference sequence). Trimming removed 4 bases from V and 6 bases from J; junction bases left unmatched: 9. The CDR3 has 14 residues. The CDR3 DNA is TGTGCCTGGAACCAGGGGGGCGCGGGTCAGCCCCAGCATTTT. Residues: CAWNQGGAGQPQHF.

This sequence joins TRBV19 and TRBJ1-6; tentative D call: TRBD1 (6 bases). CDR3 length: 13 amino acids. The V and J ends lost 7 bases and 8 bases respectively, with 12 bases between them. CDR1 LNHDA and CDR2 SQIVND come from the germline V gene (reference sequence). DNA of the CDR3: TGTGCCAGTAACCAGGGGTCGGATTCACCCCTCCACTTT. As protein: CASNQGSDSPLHF.

The chain carries TRBV5-1 and TRBJ1-1; D call uncertain. Trimming took off 4 bases at V and 1 base at J, with 14 bases between the two ends. The CDR3 totals 15 residues. Germline loops: CDR1 SGHRS, CDR2 YFSETQ. As DNA, the CDR3 is TGCGCCAGCAGCCAAAGAACCGGGAAGAACACTGAAGCTTTCTTT. Translated, it gives CASSQRTGKNTEAFF.

The genes are TRBV5-6 and TRBJ1-2, with TRBD1 matching 10 bases. The junction had 11 bases not matched to a gene; V was cut back by 5 bases and J by 4 bases. Looked up from germline, CDR1 is SGHDT and CDR2 is YYEEEE. This CDR3 region has 16 residues. CDR3 nucleotide sequence: TGTGCCAGCAGAGCGACAGGGGGCGTGAAGGGCTATGGCTACACCTTC. Encoded protein: CASRATGGVKGYGYTF. Combining the CDR3 with reference TRBV5-6 and TRBJ1-2 gives the whole variable domain DAGVTQSPTHLIKTRGQQVTLRCSPKSGHDTVSWYQQALGQGPQFIFQYYEEEERQRGNFPDRFSGHQFPNYSSELNVNALLLGDSALYLCASRATGGVKGYGYTFGSGTRLTVV.

This chain connects TRBV10-2 to TRBJ1-2; D possibly corresponds to TRBD1 (6 bases). The CDR3 contains 14 residues. The V gene's germline CDR1 is WSHSY and CDR2 SAAADI. V was cut by 0 bases and J by 3 bases, with 8 bases left in between. DNA of the CDR3: TGCGCCAGCAGTGAGTCTCGACAGGACTATGGCTACACCTTC. The encoded protein is CASSESRQDYGYTF.

This chain connects TRBV6-5 to TRBJ2-7; 13 bases map to TRBD2. Germline assignment: CDR1 MNHEY and CDR2 SVGAGI. This CDR3 is 16 amino acids long. V was pared by 1 base and J by 6 bases, with 6 bases of the junction left unmatched. The CDR3 spells CASSYFGTSGTSEQYF. Written as DNA, the CDR3 is TGTGCCAGCAGTTACTTCGGGACTAGCGGGACCTCCGAGCAGTACTTC.

CDR3 residues: CASSPRESGSSYEQYF. In nucleotides, the CDR3 is TGTGCCAGCAGCCCCCGGGAGAGCGGGAGCTCCTACGAGCAGTACTTC. V gene TRBV7-9 combines with J gene TRBJ2-7, with 8 bases fitting TRBD2. The CDR3 sequence is 16 residues long. With 5 bases clipped from V and 0 bases from J, the junction kept 9 bases outside the gene matches. Germline CDR1 and CDR2: SEHNR and FQNEAQ (reference sequence).

The gene calls are TRBV30 and TRBJ1-2; weak D call: TRBD1 (6 bases). V lost 7 bases to trimming and J lost 5 bases, with 14 bases between them. Germline V gene data show CDR1 as GTSNPN and CDR2 as SVGIG (reference sequence). The CDR3 sequence is 12 residues long. The DNA for the CDR3 is TGTGCCTCCGCCGGGGGGGCGTATGGCTACACCTTC. Protein product: CASAGGAYGYTF. Looking up the rest from reference TRBV30 and TRBJ1-2 gives the full variable domain: SQTIHQWPATLVQPVGSPLSLECTVEGTSNPNLYWYRQAAGRGLQLLFYSVGIGQISSEVPQNLSASRPQDRQFILSSKKLLLSDSGFYLCASAGGAYGYTFGSGTRLTVV.

The J gene is TRBJ2-3, the V gene TRBV4-1; D is perhaps TRBD2 (5 bases). The CDR3 sequence is 16 residues long. Germline CDR1 reads MGHRA; CDR2 reads YSYEKL. Trimming removed 0 bases at V and 4 bases at J, with 14 bases between. Here the CDR3 reads CASSQERAAVSDTQYF. CDR3 coding DNA: TGCGCCAGCAGCCAAGAGAGGGCGGCAGTCTCAGATACGCAGTATTTT.

The J gene is TRBJ2-1, the V gene TRBV12-5, with 8 bases that match TRBD2. Germline values: CDR1 LGHNT, CDR2 FRNRAP. CDR3 length equals 18 residues. V dropped 1 base and J dropped 4; count of bases not matched to a gene: 12. In DNA, the CDR3 is TGTGCTAGTGGTTTGGCCACTTCCTTACTAGCGGAGTACAATGAGCAGTTCTTC. Translating gives CASGLATSLLAEYNEQFF. The full variable domain, in which reference TRBV12-5 and TRBJ2-1 provide the parts outside the CDR3, is DARVTQTPRHKVTEMGQEVTMRCQPILGHNTVFWYRQTMMQGLELLAYFRNRAPLDDSGMPKDRFSAEMPDATLATLKIQPSEPRDSAVYFCASGLATSLLAEYNEQFFGPGTRLTVL.

The chain employs TRBV7-6 and TRBJ2-7; 11 bases agree with TRBD2. CDR1 and CDR2 from the germline V gene are SGHVS and FNYEAQ. V lost 0 bases and J lost 2; bases outside the gene matches: 6. The CDR3 covers 17 residues. CDR3 DNA: TGTGCCAGCAGCTTAGCGCGGTCTAGCGGGGGGACCTACGAGCAGTACTTC. Translated: CASSLARSSGGTYEQYF.